Presented here are 10 T cell receptor beta chains from one specimen sequenced in a study of metastatic and nonmetastatic thyroid tumors. Thyroid surgery was performed in patients who had received no treatment beforehand. TCRdb re-called clones via MiXCR from the PCR reads. The table records about 15,000 clones, 20% to 30% of them present only once. The material sequenced was tumor tissue. The source is a female donor with papillary thyroid cancer or a benign thyroid nodule (not recorded which). Some clones in this sample may be carry-over from other donors' samples.

There are many counts of this clone. The gene calls are TRBV6-4 and TRBJ2-1; 7 bases line up with TRBD2. Germline values: CDR1 MRHNA, CDR2 SNTAGT. Losses at the gene ends were 0 bases for V and 6 bases for J; bases not matched to a gene: 5. This CDR3 spans 15 amino acids. In nucleotides, the CDR3 is TGTGCCAGCAGTGACTCGGCGGGAGCAAGCAATGAGCAGTTCTTC. Translation: CASSDSAGASNEQFF.

This clone is labeled as medium-sized. The chain joins TRBV28 to TRBJ1-6, with 9 nucleotides matching TRBD1. V trimming: 5 bases; J trimming: 5 bases; junction bases outside the gene matches: 4. The CDR3 sequence is 15 residues long. From germline, CDR1 is MDHEN and CDR2 SYDVKM. The CDR3 reads CASSGTGLNNSPLHF. CDR3 DNA: TGTGCCAGCAGTGGGACAGGGTTAAATAATTCACCCCTCCACTTT.

There are many counts of this clone. The J gene is TRBJ2-1, the V gene TRBV19, with TRBD2 identical over 13 bases. Germline V gives CDR1 LNHDA, CDR2 SQIVND (reference sequence). The V and J ends lost 4 bases and 5 bases, in that order; junction bases with no gene match: 2. CDR3 length equals 15 residues. The CDR3 nucleotides are TGTGCCAGTAGTAGACTAGCGGGAGGAGACAATGAGCAGTTCTTC. Protein product: CASSRLAGGDNEQFF.

This clone was detected only a few times. The chain is built from TRBV12-3 or TRBV12-4 and TRBJ2-3, with TRBD2 as a possible D gene (5 bases). Deletions cut 4 bases from V and 10 bases from J, with 12 bases between. The CDR3 runs 12 residues. The CDR3 region has the DNA TGTGCCAGCAGTTCATCACTAGGAGCGCAGTATTTT. This encodes CASSSSLGAQYF.

This clone was seen repeatedly, ten times or more. This chain connects TRBV5-1 to TRBJ2-6; D is ambiguous. This CDR3 has 16 residues. Germline V gene sequence: CDR1 SGHRS, CDR2 YFSETQ. V lost 1 base to trimming and J lost 0 bases, with 8 bases between them. Here the CDR3 reads CASSLMGNSGANVLTF. Here the CDR3 DNA reads TGCGCCAGCAGCTTGATGGGTAACTCTGGGGCCAACGTCCTGACTTTC.

This clone was detected many times. V gene TRBV5-1 combines with J gene TRBJ2-1; D is unclear. The CDR3 loop spans 15 amino acids. In germline, CDR1 is SGHRS, CDR2 YFSETQ. Trimming shortened V by 0 bases and J by 8 bases, and 15 bases separated the two germline ends. DNA for the CDR3: TGCGCCAGCAGCTTGGAGGTCTCCCCCCTGGATGAGCAGTTCTTC. This encodes CASSLEVSPLDEQFF.

The chain uses TRBV20-1 and TRBJ2-7, with 10 bases aligning to TRBD2. Germline V CDR1 and CDR2: DFQATT, SNEGSKA (reference sequence). CDR3 size: 15 residues. V shed 0 bases and J 0 bases; nucleotides not matched to a gene: 2. CDR3: CSARELAGHSYEQYF. As DNA, the CDR3 is TGCAGTGCTAGAGAACTAGCGGGACACTCCTACGAGCAGTACTTC.

This clone came up a few times. J is TRBJ1-1 and V is TRBV12-3 or TRBV12-4, with 8 nucleotides matching TRBD1. With V trimmed by 3 bases and J by 4 bases, 4 bases remained unmatched. The CDR3 spans 14 residues. CDR3: CASSFGQGGTEAFF. The CDR3 DNA reads as TGTGCCAGCAGTTTCGGACAGGGTGGCACTGAAGCTTTCTTT.

The V gene is TRBV9, the J gene TRBJ1-6; D possibly corresponds to TRBD1 (5 bases). The CDR3 has 14 amino acids. The germline gives CDR1 SGDLS, CDR2 YYNGEE. The V end was cut by 6 bases, the J end by 6 bases, with 13 bases between. The CDR3 protein is CASNRGATNSPLHF. The CDR3 coding sequence is TGTGCCAGCAATCGTGGGGCGACTAATTCACCCCTCCACTTT.

This clone has ten or more counts. V usage is TRBV5-6 and J usage is TRBJ2-1; 8 bases map to TRBD2. V lost 6 bases, J lost 5 bases, and 10 bases stayed unmatched. Germline lookup yields CDR1 SGHDT and CDR2 YYEEEE. The CDR3 has 15 amino acids. Here the CDR3 reads CASKKFGTRNNEQFF. CDR3 DNA sequence: TGTGCCAGCAAAAAGTTTGGGACTAGAAACAATGAGCAGTTCTTC.